The text below deals with one TCR beta chain. Antigen specificity is unknown. This record belongs to a study of CD8+ T cells in alopecia areata. Study summary: For treated patients, severity scores reflected the percentage of scalp area affected.

The treatment was: oral pan-JAK inhibitor, 5-10 mg twice daily. Lesional scalp punch biopsies and peripheral blood came from alopecia areata patients. Study observations and caveats: Uncertain still, given a single nonresponder, is whether baseline CD8+ expansion links to response. Throughout tofacitinib, many expanded lesional clones continued to persist in scalp and blood.

CDR3 length: 11 amino acids. With V trimmed by 7 bases and J by 6 bases, 3 bases remained unmatched. In germline, CDR1 is SQVTM, CDR2 ANQGSEA. RNA was isolated and reverse transcribed to cDNA, the sequencing template. Assay: immunoSEQ multiplex PCR; the TCRdb copy retains only in-frame clones and omits some. The data hold some 240,000 clones, with about three fifths observed a single time. The receptor was isolated from a human donor with alopecia areata. The chain combines TRBV29-1 with TRBJ2-1; 7 positions match TRBD1. The sample here was CD4+ T cells sorted from blood, taken at week 4, from a patient treated with tofacitinib. In nucleotides, the CDR3 is TGCAGCGGTAGACAGGGCAATGAGCAGTTCTTC. This gives the protein CSGRQGNEQFF.